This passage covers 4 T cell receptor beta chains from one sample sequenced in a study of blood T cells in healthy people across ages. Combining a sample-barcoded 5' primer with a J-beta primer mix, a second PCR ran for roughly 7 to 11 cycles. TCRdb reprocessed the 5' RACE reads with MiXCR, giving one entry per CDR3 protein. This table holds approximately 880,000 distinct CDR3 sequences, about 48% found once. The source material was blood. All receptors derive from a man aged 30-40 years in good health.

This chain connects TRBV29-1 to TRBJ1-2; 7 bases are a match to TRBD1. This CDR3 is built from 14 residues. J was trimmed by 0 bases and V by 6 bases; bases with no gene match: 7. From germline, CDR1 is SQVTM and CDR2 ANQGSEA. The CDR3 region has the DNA TGCAGCGTCCGGGGACAGCGGACTAACTATGGCTACACCTTC. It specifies CSVRGQRTNYGYTF.

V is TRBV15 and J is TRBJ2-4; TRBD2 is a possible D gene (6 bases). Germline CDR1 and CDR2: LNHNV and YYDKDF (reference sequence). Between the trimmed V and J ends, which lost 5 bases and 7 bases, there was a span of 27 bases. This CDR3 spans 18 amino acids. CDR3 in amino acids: CATSVSGTDKSGGNIQYF. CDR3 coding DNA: TGTGCCACCAGCGTATCCGGGACCGACAAATCCGGGGGTAACATTCAGTACTTC. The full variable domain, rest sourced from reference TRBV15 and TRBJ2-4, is DAMVIQNPRYQVTQFGKPVTLSCSQTLNHNVMYWYQQKSSQAPKLLFHYYDKDFNNEADTPDNFQSRRPNTSFCFLDIRSPGLGDTAMYLCATSVSGTDKSGGNIQYFGAGTRLSVL.

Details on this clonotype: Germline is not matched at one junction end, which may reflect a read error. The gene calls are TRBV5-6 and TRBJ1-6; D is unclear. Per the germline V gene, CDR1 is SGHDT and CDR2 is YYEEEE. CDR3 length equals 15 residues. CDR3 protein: CTSSLGQVLNSPLHF. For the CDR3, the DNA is TGTACCAGCAGCTTGGGCCAGGTGCTTAACTCACCCCTCCACTTT.

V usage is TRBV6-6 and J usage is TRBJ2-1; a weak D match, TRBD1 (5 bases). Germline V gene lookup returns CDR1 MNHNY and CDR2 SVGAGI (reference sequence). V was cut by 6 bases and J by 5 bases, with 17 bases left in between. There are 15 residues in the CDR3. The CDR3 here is CASSSTDTIDNEQFF. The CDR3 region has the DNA TGTGCCAGCAGCTCCACGGACACAATAGACAATGAGCAGTTCTTC.